This entry describes one T cell receptor beta chain. This clonotype was recorded at least ten times. Its antigen target is currently unknown. No qualities accompany the bases; no much larger clone lies one base away. The sample originates from a study of CD8 T cells in ankylosing spondylitis (dated by TCRdb to 2016 to 2017). Regarding the complete study: To find TCR variants linked to disease, the study profiled T cell receptor beta repertoires in ankylosing spondylitis patients and healthy donors. The full study cohort comprised 20 to 25 ankylosing spondylitis patients and approximately 100 healthy donors. Peripheral blood was sampled, and synovial fluid was additionally collected from ankylosing spondylitis patients.

The reads were generated on an Illumina HiSeq 2500. TCR beta libraries were prepared by quantitative 5'-RACE with molecular barcodes. Processing in the source paper ran as follows. Disease-linked TCR variants were identified with a new computational method built on a probabilistic model of VDJ rearrangement. The public reads were run again by TCRdb, first through fastp at Q25 and then through MiXCR, and only productive beta chains were kept. One record per CDR3 amino acid sequence lists the most common genes and DNA. These V and J calls are TCRdb output, not the study's own analysis. For this sample there are about 210,000 distinct CDR3 sequences; 8.2% appear just once. Around 4.8% of the sample belongs to the ten largest clones. Overall results and qualifications from the work: A TCR beta motif made up of several highly homologous amino acid variants appeared to be characteristic of blood from ankylosing spondylitis patients. The disease-linked clones were reported as significantly enriched in matched synovial fluid samples from ankylosing spondylitis patients. Some motif variants had previously been reported in the synovial fluid and blood of reactive arthritis patients, which suggests shared mechanisms of disease initiation. A CD8+ phenotype was shown by the disease-linked clones, which were found at relatively low frequencies in peripheral blood.

This sequence originates from a female donor with ankylosing spondylitis or in good health (not recorded which). The sequenced sample was blood, either unsorted or a sorted T cell fraction (not recorded which).

The DNA is as follows: TGTGCCAGCAACCAGGGACGACATGGCGAGCAGTACTTC. Its protein reads: CASNQGRHGEQYF. The rearrangement combines TRBV6-2 or TRBV6-3 with TRBJ2-7; the D gene assignment is perhaps TRBD1 or TRBD2, with each matching 5 bases. The germline V gene encodes CDR1 MNHEY and CDR2 SVGEGT. V sheds 7 bases and J sheds 6 bases, leaving 16 bases between their ends. The CDR3, cysteine through phenylalanine, is 13 amino acids long. The retained sequence is limited to the CDR3, 39 bases, with the frame set at the first base.